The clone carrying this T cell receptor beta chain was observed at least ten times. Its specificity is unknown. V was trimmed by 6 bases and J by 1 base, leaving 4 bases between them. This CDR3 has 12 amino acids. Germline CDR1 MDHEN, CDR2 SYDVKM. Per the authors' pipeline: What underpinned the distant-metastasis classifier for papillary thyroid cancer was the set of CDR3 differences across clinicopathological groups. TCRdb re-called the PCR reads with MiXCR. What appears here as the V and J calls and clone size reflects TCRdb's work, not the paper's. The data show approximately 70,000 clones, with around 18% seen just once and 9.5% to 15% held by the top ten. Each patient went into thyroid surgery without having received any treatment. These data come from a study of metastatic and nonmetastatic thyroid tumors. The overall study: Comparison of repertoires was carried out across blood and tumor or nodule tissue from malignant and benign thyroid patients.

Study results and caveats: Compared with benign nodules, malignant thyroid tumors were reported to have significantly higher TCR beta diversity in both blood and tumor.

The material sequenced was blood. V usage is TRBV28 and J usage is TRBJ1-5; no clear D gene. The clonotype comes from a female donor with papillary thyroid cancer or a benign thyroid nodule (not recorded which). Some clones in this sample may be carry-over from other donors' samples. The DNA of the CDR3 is TGTGCCAGCAGGATAAGCAATCAGCCCCAGCATTTT. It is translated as CASRISNQPQHF.